Listed here are 18 T cell receptor beta chains from one sample, sequenced in a study of follicular helper T cells after annual influenza vaccination. TCRdb keeps only in-frame clones here, not all; method: immunoSEQ multiplex PCR. The profile shows approximately 9,900 clones, approximately 90% of them singletons. Specified time point: 2015-2016 season, pre-vaccination. This specimen consisted of CXCR5+ CD38- circulating T follicular helper cells from blood, obtained on the day of influenza vaccination. The sample's subset: circulating Tfh, non-naive CD4+CXCR5+PD-1+ (ICOS+CD38+ or ICOS-CD38-). The receptors shown here come from an adult who received the influenza vaccine.

The chain couples TRBV2 to TRBJ2-2; a weak D match, TRBD1 (5 bases). There are 15 residues in the CDR3. The V gene lost 3 bases and the J gene lost 5 bases, with 13 bases spanning the gap. Germline CDR1 SNHLY, CDR2 FYNNEI. The CDR3 loop is CASSDSWTKTGELFF. The CDR3, as DNA: TGTGCCAGCAGTGATTCTTGGACAAAGACCGGGGAGCTGTTTTTT.

This clone has only one observation. The chain uses TRBV4-3 and TRBJ2-1, with D maybe TRBD1 (6 bases). The V end lost 0 bases, the J end lost 7 bases, and 13 bases lay between the germline ends. CDR3 length: 15 amino acids. CDR1 and CDR2 (germline): LGHNA, YSLEER. The CDR3 bases are TGCGCCAGCAGCCAAGAAGGAACAGGGCTAAATGAGCAGTTCTTC. It is translated as CASSQEGTGLNEQFF.

The chain's CDR3 is CASSFNGEAFF. The DNA of the CDR3 is TGTGCCAGCAGCTTTAACGGCGAAGCTTTCTTT. The gene calls are TRBV11-1 and TRBJ1-1; D gene uncertain. In germline, CDR1 is SGHAT, CDR2 FQDESV (reference sequence). Trimming removed 3 bases at V and 8 bases at J, with 7 bases between. The CDR3 sequence is 11 residues long.

This clone was observed once. The V and J genes are TRBV6-5 and TRBJ2-2; D perhaps matches TRBD2 (6 bases). The CDR3 has 13 amino acids. V was clipped by 7 bases and J by 2 bases, with 8 bases between them. Germline CDR1 reads MNHEY; CDR2 reads SVGAGI. For the CDR3, the DNA is TGTGCCAGCATCGGGACTAACACCGGGGAGCTGTTTTTT. This gives the protein CASIGTNTGELFF.

The rearrangement joins TRBV27 to TRBJ1-2, with D unclear. Germline V gene sequence: CDR1 MNHEY, CDR2 SMNVEV (reference sequence). Trimming stripped 4 bases from V and 6 bases from J, with 18 bases between. This CDR3 spans 15 amino acids. The CDR3 region is CASSYGLSHGDGYTF. The CDR3 DNA is TGTGCCAGCAGTTACGGCCTCTCCCATGGGGATGGCTACACCTTC.

V usage is TRBV2 and J usage is TRBJ1-4, with D uncertain. This CDR3 spans 15 amino acids. Germline values: CDR1 SNHLY, CDR2 FYNNEI. Trimming took 5 bases from V and 7 from J, leaving 17 bases between them. In nucleotides, the CDR3 is TGTGCCAGCAGTCGCGTGGCGGCAGCGGGTGAAAAACTGTTTTTT. Protein: CASSRVAAAGEKLFF.

This clone was counted once. This chain joins TRBV19 and TRBJ2-2, with 14 nucleotides matching TRBD2. Trimming cost V 4 bases and J 7 bases; bases outside gene matches: 14. The CDR3 runs 19 residues. Looked up from germline, CDR1 is LNHDA and CDR2 is SQIVND (reference sequence). Here the CDR3 reads CASSTTYKTSGGANGELFF. The CDR3 DNA reads TGTGCCAGTAGTACAACGTACAAGACTAGCGGGGGGGCCAACGGGGAGCTGTTTTTT.

V is TRBV28 and J is TRBJ1-5, with a tentative D call TRBD1 (5 bases). CDR3 size: 13 residues. Trimming cost V 2 bases and J 15 bases, with 17 bases left between them. Germline-derived CDR1 and CDR2 are MDHEN and SYDVKM. The CDR3 DNA sequence: TGTGCCAGCAGTTTAGGTTCGCAGGGAAACCCGCATTTT. Translated: CASSLGSQGNPHF.

This clone was counted once. The gene calls are TRBV5-1 and TRBJ1-6; the D is unclear. The ends were cut back, 6 bases at V and 6 bases at J, with 16 bases in the middle. CDR1 and CDR2 from the germline V gene are SGHRS and YFSETQ. CDR3 length: 15 residues. The CDR3 DNA reads TGCGCCAGCAAGGTTTCCCAGTGGGGTAATTCACCCCTCCACTTT. The encoded protein is CASKVSQWGNSPLHF.

The rearrangement uses TRBV5-1 and TRBJ1-5; 7 bases align to TRBD1. The V gene's germline CDR1 is SGHRS and CDR2 YFSETQ. Trimming took 4 bases from V and 5 from J; bases not matched to a gene: 6. CDR3 length: 14 residues. CDR3 coding DNA: TGCGCCAGCAGCCCAGGGGGTTATGATCAGCCCCAGCATTTT. This codes for CASSPGGYDQPQHF. Full variable domain (rest looked up from reference TRBV5-1 and TRBJ1-5): KAGVTQTPRYLIKTRGQQVTLSCSPISGHRSVSWYQQTPGQGLQFLFEYFSETQRNKGNFPGRFSGRQFSNSRSEMNVSTLELGDSALYLCASSPGGYDQPQHFGDGTRLSIL.

The chain combines TRBV5-5 with TRBJ1-2; tentative D call: TRBD1 (5 bases). This CDR3 spans 16 amino acids. Germline V gives CDR1 SGHKS, CDR2 YYEKEE (reference sequence). V was trimmed by 6 bases and J by 5 bases, leaving 23 bases between them. CDR3 sequence: CASNTGGTTGSYGYTF. CDR3 DNA sequence: TGTGCCAGCAACACCGGCGGGACCACGGGGTCATATGGCTACACCTTC. The full variable domain, rest sourced from reference TRBV5-5 and TRBJ1-2, is DAGVTQSPTHLIKTRGQQVTLRCSPISGHKSVSWYQQVLGQGPQFIFQYYEKEERGRGNFPDRFSARQFPNYSSELNVNALLLGDSALYLCASNTGGTTGSYGYTFGSGTRLTVV.

The gene calls are TRBV30 and TRBJ1-1, with D possibly being TRBD1 (5 bases). Trimming stripped 2 bases from V and 1 base from J, with 11 bases between. The CDR3 is 14 residues long. Germline assignment: CDR1 GTSNPN and CDR2 SVGIG (reference sequence). The CDR3 coding sequence is TGTGCCTGGAGTTGGGGACCGACGAACACTGAAGCTTTCTTT. It is translated as CAWSWGPTNTEAFF. Based on the CDR3 plus reference TRBV30 and TRBJ1-1, the full variable domain is SQTIHQWPATLVQPVGSPLSLECTVEGTSNPNLYWYRQAAGRGLQLLFYSVGIGQISSEVPQNLSASRPQDRQFILSSKKLLLSDSGFYLCAWSWGPTNTEAFFGQGTRLTVV.

The chain has TRBV27 and TRBJ1-1; perhaps TRBD1 as D (6 bases). The CDR3 sequence is 13 residues long. The germline gives CDR1 MNHEY, CDR2 SMNVEV (reference sequence). Trimming took 7 bases from V and 7 from J, leaving 16 bases between them. CDR3 loop: CASTRGRGGEAFF. The CDR3 DNA reads TGTGCCAGCACCAGGGGTAGGGGCGGTGAAGCTTTCTTT.

V usage is TRBV6-5 and J usage is TRBJ1-2; possibly TRBD1 for D (5 bases). The CDR3 length is 13 residues. Germline CDR1 is MNHEY and CDR2 is SVGAGI. The V end was cut by 2 bases, the J end by 8 bases, with 12 bases between. CDR3 loop: CASSYGGTEGYTF. The CDR3 DNA sequence: TGTGCCAGCAGTTACGGGGGGACGGAAGGCTACACCTTC.

The gene calls are TRBV30 and TRBJ1-2, with D possibly being TRBD1 (6 bases). The CDR3 consists of 13 residues. The V and J ends lost 4 bases and 4 bases respectively, with 13 bases between them. The germline gives CDR1 GTSNPN, CDR2 SVGIG (reference sequence). The CDR3 here is CAWMRGDRYGYTF. CDR3 bases: TGTGCCTGGATGAGGGGGGACCGCTATGGCTACACCTTC. Full variable domain (outside the CDR3, taken from reference TRBV30 and TRBJ1-2): SQTIHQWPATLVQPVGSPLSLECTVEGTSNPNLYWYRQAAGRGLQLLFYSVGIGQISSEVPQNLSASRPQDRQFILSSKKLLLSDSGFYLCAWMRGDRYGYTFGSGTRLTVV.

The rearrangement links TRBV5-1 to TRBJ1-1; D is perhaps TRBD1 (5 bases). With 1 base removed from V and 3 bases from J, the gap between germline ends came to 7 bases. The length of the CDR3 is 13 residues. The germline V gene has CDR1 SGHRS and CDR2 YFSETQ. The CDR3 sequence: CASSLMGHTEAFF. CDR3 DNA sequence: TGCGCCAGCAGCTTGATGGGACACACTGAAGCTTTCTTT.

The chain recombines TRBV14 with TRBJ1-2; D is unresolved. V lost 0 bases to trimming and J lost 5 bases, with 10 bases between them. Germline V gene lookup returns CDR1 SGHDN and CDR2 FVKESK. This CDR3 is 14 amino acids long. Written as DNA, the CDR3 is TGTGCCAGCAGCCAAGATAGAACAGTATATGGCTACACCTTC. Its protein product is CASSQDRTVYGYTF.

The J gene is TRBJ1-1, the V gene TRBV5-7, with D possibly being TRBD1 (5 bases). TRBV5-7 is given ORF status, its function remaining uncertain. The CDR3 sequence is 15 residues long. Trimming shortened V by 0 bases and J by 1 base, and 10 bases separated the two germline ends. The CDR3 here is CASSLDVTANTEAFF. The CDR3 nucleotides read TGTGCCAGCAGCTTGGACGTGACAGCGAACACTGAAGCTTTCTTT.